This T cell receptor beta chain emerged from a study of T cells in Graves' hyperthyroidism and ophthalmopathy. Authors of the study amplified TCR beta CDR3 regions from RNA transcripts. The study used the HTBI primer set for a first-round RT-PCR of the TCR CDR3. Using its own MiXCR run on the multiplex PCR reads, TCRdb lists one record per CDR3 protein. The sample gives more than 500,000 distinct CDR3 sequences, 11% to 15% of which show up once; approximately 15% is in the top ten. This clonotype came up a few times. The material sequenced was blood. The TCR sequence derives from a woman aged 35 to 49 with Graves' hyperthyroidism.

The CDR3 coding sequence is TGTGCCAGCTCACCCGACAGGGCGGGTCAGCCCCAGCATTTT. Its translation is CASSPDRAGQPQHF. The rearrangement joins TRBV18 to TRBJ1-5; TRBD1 matches at 7 bases. This CDR3 is built from 14 residues. V shed 3 bases, J shed 6 bases, and the junction held 5 bases outside the gene matches. Germline-derived CDR1 and CDR2 are KGHSH and LQKENI.